Following are 18 T cell receptor beta chains from one sample sequenced in a study of OX40 agonist ivuxolimab in advanced cancers. Measured with immunoSEQ multiplex PCR; TCRdb has only the in-frame clones, and not every one. Of about 94,000 clones in the sample, approximately 92% were seen once. The sample consisted of CD4+ or CD8+ T cells sorted from blood, taken in a trial of the OX40 agonist ivuxolimab. The source of these receptors is an adult with an advanced solid tumor such as melanoma, head and neck, liver or kidney cancer.

V is TRBV5-8 and J is TRBJ2-5; 8 bases fit TRBD2. With 0 bases clipped from V and 4 bases from J, the junction kept 2 bases outside the gene matches. Germline loops: CDR1 SGHTS, CDR2 YDEGEE. This CDR3 region has 14 residues. As DNA, the CDR3 is TGTGCCAGCAGCTTGGCGGGGGGGGTAGAGACCCAGTACTTC. As protein: CASSLAGGVETQYF.

This clone was recorded only once. V is TRBV10-2 and J is TRBJ2-2; the D gene is possibly TRBD1 (5 bases). The CDR3 is 15 residues long. Per the germline V gene, CDR1 is WSHSY and CDR2 is SAAADI. Trimming shortened V by 6 bases and J by 1 base, and 12 bases separated the two germline ends. The CDR3: CASRGVQENTGELFF. The CDR3 DNA reads TGCGCCAGCAGAGGGGTTCAAGAGAACACCGGGGAGCTGTTTTTT.

The V call is TRBV19, the J call TRBJ2-4; D might be TRBD1 or TRBD2, each matching 6 bases. CDR1 is LNHDA, CDR2 SQIVND, per germline (reference sequence). Trimming took off 3 bases at V and 1 base at J, with 13 bases between the two ends. This CDR3 comprises 16 residues. The CDR3 DNA is TGTGCCAGTAGTATGAGTAGAGGGGGGGCCAAAAACATTCAGTACTTC. Translating it yields CASSMSRGGAKNIQYF.

This clone was observed once. The genes are TRBV27 and TRBJ1-5, with no clear D. The germline gives CDR1 MNHEY, CDR2 SMNVEV (reference sequence). The CDR3 loop spans 15 amino acids. Trimming took off 5 bases at V and 0 bases at J, with 11 bases between the two ends. The CDR3 bases are TGTGCCAGCAGTCCCGTTCGCGTTAGCAATCAGCCCCAGCATTTT. Protein product: CASSPVRVSNQPQHF.

The chain recombines TRBV5-1 with TRBJ2-7; no clear D. The CDR3 sequence is 13 residues long. CDR1 and CDR2 from the germline V gene are SGHRS and YFSETQ. V lost 0 bases and J 3 bases, leaving 7 bases between the germline ends. CDR3: CASSLVQFYEQYF. CDR3 bases: TGCGCCAGCAGCTTGGTGCAGTTCTACGAGCAGTACTTC. Complete variable domain (other parts from reference TRBV5-1 and TRBJ2-7): KAGVTQTPRYLIKTRGQQVTLSCSPISGHRSVSWYQQTPGQGLQFLFEYFSETQRNKGNFPGRFSGRQFSNSRSEMNVSTLELGDSALYLCASSLVQFYEQYFGPGTRLTVT.

The genes are TRBV11-2 and TRBJ2-1, with 9 bases lining up with TRBD2. The V and J ends lost 5 bases and 2 bases, in that order; junction bases with no gene match: 4. The CDR3 covers 15 residues. Germline V gives CDR1 SGHAT, CDR2 FQNNGV. The CDR3 is CASSHSGGTYNEQFF. The DNA of the CDR3 is TGTGCCAGCAGCCATAGCGGGGGAACCTACAATGAGCAGTTCTTC.

The chain couples TRBV5-5 to TRBJ2-7; 10 nucleotides agree with TRBD2. The length of the CDR3 is 15 residues. Germline V gives CDR1 SGHKS, CDR2 YYEKEE (reference sequence). With 0 bases clipped from V and 3 bases from J, the junction kept 3 bases outside the gene matches. The chain's CDR3 is CASSLVAGGNYEQYF. The DNA for the CDR3 is TGTGCCAGCAGCTTGGTAGCGGGGGGCAACTACGAGCAGTACTTC.

The CDR3 spells CASRLAENTGELFF. In nucleotides, the CDR3 is TGCGCCAGCAGGCTAGCGGAGAACACCGGGGAGCTGTTTTTT. The chain joins TRBV10-1 to TRBJ2-2; 7 nucleotides align to TRBD2. The CDR3 consists of 14 residues. Germline V gene data show CDR1 as WNHNN and CDR2 as SYGVQD (reference sequence). The V and J ends lost 6 bases and 1 base, in that order; junction bases with no gene match: 2.

This clone has only one observation. The chain joins TRBV6-5 to TRBJ2-2; D is possibly TRBD1 (6 bases). There are 16 residues in the CDR3. V lost 2 bases to trimming and J lost 7 bases, with 17 bases between them. Germline V gene sequence: CDR1 MNHEY, CDR2 SVGAGI. The CDR3 protein is CASSYIPTGEIGELFF. CDR3 DNA: TGTGCCAGCAGTTACATCCCGACAGGCGAAATCGGGGAGCTGTTTTTT.

This clone was seen just once. V usage is TRBV4-3 and J usage is TRBJ1-5; maybe TRBD1 (5 bases). The V end was cut by 4 bases, the J end by 5 bases, with 12 bases between. The CDR3 has 14 amino acids. Per the germline V gene, CDR1 is LGHNA and CDR2 is YSLEER. The DNA of the CDR3 is TGCGCCAGCAGCCCCGACTGGGACTATCAGCCCCAGCATTTT. Translated: CASSPDWDYQPQHF.

The V gene is TRBV27, the J gene TRBJ1-2, with D perhaps matching TRBD1 (6 bases). Germline CDR1 and CDR2: MNHEY and SMNVEV (reference sequence). CDR3 length equals 15 residues. The ends were cut back, 5 bases at V and 4 bases at J, with 17 bases in the middle. The CDR3 region has the DNA TGTGCCAGCAGTCCGGGGGGGGGCGCGTCCTATGGCTACACCTTC. Translating it yields CASSPGGGASYGYTF.

V usage is TRBV27 and J usage is TRBJ1-2, with 7 positions matching TRBD1. The CDR3 totals 15 residues. Unmatched junction bases numbered 12, after V lost 5 bases and J lost 6 bases. Germline CDR1 is MNHEY and CDR2 is SMNVEV (reference sequence). The CDR3 reads CASSPYPGGGDGYTF. For the CDR3, the DNA is TGTGCCAGCAGTCCATATCCCGGAGGGGGCGATGGCTACACCTTC.

The chain carries TRBV27 and TRBJ2-1; 8 nucleotides agree with TRBD2. There are 15 residues in the CDR3. The V gene's germline CDR1 is MNHEY and CDR2 SMNVEV (reference sequence). The V and J ends lost 3 bases and 7 bases, in that order; junction bases with no gene match: 8. The CDR3 bases are TGTGCCAGCAGTTTCAGCGGGAGCACGGGGAATGAGCAGTTCTTC. Amino acids: CASSFSGSTGNEQFF.

The CDR3, as DNA: TGTGCCAGCAGTTTAATTACGGGATCCACTGAAGCTTTCTTT. Its translation is CASSLITGSTEAFF. V gene TRBV28 combines with J gene TRBJ1-1, with D unresolved. Germline loops: CDR1 MDHEN, CDR2 SYDVKM. V lost 2 bases, J lost 4 bases, and 11 bases lay in between. The CDR3 covers 14 residues.

The table lists this clone with a count of one. The chain carries TRBV9 and TRBJ2-5; 7 bases agree with TRBD2. Germline V lookup: CDR1 SGDLS, CDR2 YYNGEE. The V segment lost 4 bases and the J segment 2 bases; nucleotides outside the gene matches: 5. The CDR3 runs 14 residues. CDR3 amino acids: CASSPRTRQETQYF. CDR3 DNA: TGTGCCAGCAGCCCCCGGACTAGACAAGAGACCCAGTACTTC.

The rearrangement uses TRBV4-3 and TRBJ2-7; D unclear. CDR1 and CDR2 from the germline V gene are LGHNA and YSLEER. This CDR3 spans 13 amino acids. V was clipped by 1 base and J by 0 bases, with 4 bases between them. CDR3 sequence reads: CASSQGVSYEQYF. DNA of the CDR3: TGCGCCAGCAGCCAAGGGGTCTCCTACGAGCAGTACTTC.

The chain has TRBV5-4 and TRBJ1-2; 7 nucleotides line up with TRBD1. The V gene's germline CDR1 is SGHNT and CDR2 YYREEE (reference sequence). The CDR3 has 14 residues. V lost 1 base and J lost 3; bases outside the gene matches: 3. CDR3 loop: CASSLFTGDYGYTF. DNA of the CDR3: TGTGCCAGCAGCTTGTTTACAGGGGACTATGGCTACACCTTC.

The V gene is TRBV5-1, the J gene TRBJ2-7; the match to TRBD2 covers 9 bases. Germline loops: CDR1 SGHRS, CDR2 YFSETQ. Germline trimming cut 4 bases from V and 12 bases from J; bases unmatched to any gene: 8. This CDR3 comprises 12 residues. CDR3 sequence (DNA): TGCGCCAGCAGCGGAGCTAGCGGGGTACGGTACTTC. Translating it yields CASSGASGVRYF.